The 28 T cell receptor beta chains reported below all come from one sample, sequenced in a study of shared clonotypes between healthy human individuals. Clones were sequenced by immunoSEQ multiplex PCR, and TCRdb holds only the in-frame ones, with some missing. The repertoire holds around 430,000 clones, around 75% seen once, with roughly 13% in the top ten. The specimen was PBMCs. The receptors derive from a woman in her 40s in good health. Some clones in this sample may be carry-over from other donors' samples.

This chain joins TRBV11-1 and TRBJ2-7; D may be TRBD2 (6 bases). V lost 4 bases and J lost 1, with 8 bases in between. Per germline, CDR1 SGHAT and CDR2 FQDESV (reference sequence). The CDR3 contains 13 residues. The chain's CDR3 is CASSWEVSYEQYF. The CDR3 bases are TGTGCCAGCAGCTGGGAGGTATCCTACGAGCAGTACTTC. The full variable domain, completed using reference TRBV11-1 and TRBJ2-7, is EAEVAQSPRYKITEKSQAVAFWCDPISGHATLYWYRQILGQGPELLVQFQDESVVDDSQLPKDRFSAERLKGVDSTLKIQPAELGDSAMYLCASSWEVSYEQYFGPGTRLTVT.

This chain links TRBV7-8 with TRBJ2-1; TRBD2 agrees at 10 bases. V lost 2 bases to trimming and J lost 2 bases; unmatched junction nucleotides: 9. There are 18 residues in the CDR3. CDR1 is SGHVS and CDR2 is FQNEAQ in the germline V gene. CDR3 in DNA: TGTGCCAGCAGCTTACTTCCTAGCGGGAGCCTCGCCTACAATGAGCAGTTCTTC. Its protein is CASSLLPSGSLAYNEQFF.

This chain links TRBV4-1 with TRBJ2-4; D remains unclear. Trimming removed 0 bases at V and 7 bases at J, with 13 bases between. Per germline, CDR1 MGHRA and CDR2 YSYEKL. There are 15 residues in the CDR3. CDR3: CASSQDVRVDNIQYF. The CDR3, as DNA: TGCGCCAGCAGCCAAGATGTAAGGGTGGATAACATTCAGTACTTC.

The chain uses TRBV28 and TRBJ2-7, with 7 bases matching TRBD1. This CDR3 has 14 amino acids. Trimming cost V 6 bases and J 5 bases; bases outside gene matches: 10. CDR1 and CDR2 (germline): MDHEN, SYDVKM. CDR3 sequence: CASSRQGVAHEQYF. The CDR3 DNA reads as TGTGCCAGCAGCCGACAGGGTGTTGCCCACGAGCAGTACTTC.

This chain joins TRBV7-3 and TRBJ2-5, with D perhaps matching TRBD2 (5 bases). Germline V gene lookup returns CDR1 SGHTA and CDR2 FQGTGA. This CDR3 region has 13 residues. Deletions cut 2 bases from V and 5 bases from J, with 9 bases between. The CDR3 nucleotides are TGTGCCAGCAGCTTATGGCGAGGGGAGACCCAGTACTTC. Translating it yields CASSLWRGETQYF.

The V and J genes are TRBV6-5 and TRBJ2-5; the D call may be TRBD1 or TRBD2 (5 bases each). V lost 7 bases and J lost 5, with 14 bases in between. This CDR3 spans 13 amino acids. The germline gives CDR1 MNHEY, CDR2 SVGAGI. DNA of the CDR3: TGTGCCAGCAACACCCGAGGGGTCGAGACCCAGTACTTC. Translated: CASNTRGVETQYF.

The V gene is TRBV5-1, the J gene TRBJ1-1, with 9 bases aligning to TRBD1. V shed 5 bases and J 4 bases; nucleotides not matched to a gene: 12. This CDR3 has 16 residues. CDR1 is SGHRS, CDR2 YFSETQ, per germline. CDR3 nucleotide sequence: TGCGCCAGCAGTACAGGAACAGGGGGCGCCGGCACTGAAGCTTTCTTT. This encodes CASSTGTGGAGTEAFF.

The CDR3 nucleotides read TGTGCCAGCAGCTTAGCGGGAGTGACCGTCTATGGCTACACCTTC. This sequence encodes CASSLAGVTVYGYTF. V is TRBV7-2 and J is TRBJ1-2, with unresolved D. The V end lost 0 bases, the J end lost 4 bases, and 12 bases lay between the germline ends. Germline V CDR1 and CDR2: SGHTA, FQGNSA. The CDR3 spans 15 residues. The variable domain in full, with the rest retrieved from reference TRBV7-2 and TRBJ1-2, is GAGVSQSPSNKVTEKGKDVELRCDPISGHTALYWYRQSLGQGLEFLIYFQGNSAPDKSGLPSDRFSAERTGGSVSTLTIQRTQQEDSAVYLCASSLAGVTVYGYTFGSGTRLTVV.

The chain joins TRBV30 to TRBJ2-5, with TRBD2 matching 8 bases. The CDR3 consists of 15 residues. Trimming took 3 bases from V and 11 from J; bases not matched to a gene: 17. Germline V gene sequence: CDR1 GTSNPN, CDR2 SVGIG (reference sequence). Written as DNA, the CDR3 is TGTGCCTGGAGGGGCGGGAGGTCCCTGGGGGAGGAGCAGTACTTC. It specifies CAWRGGRSLGEEQYF. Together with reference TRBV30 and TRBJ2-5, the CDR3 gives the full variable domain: SQTIHQWPATLVQPVGSPLSLECTVEGTSNPNLYWYRQAAGRGLQLLFYSVGIGQISSEVPQNLSASRPQDRQFILSSKKLLLSDSGFYLCAWRGGRSLGEEQYFGPGTRLLVL.

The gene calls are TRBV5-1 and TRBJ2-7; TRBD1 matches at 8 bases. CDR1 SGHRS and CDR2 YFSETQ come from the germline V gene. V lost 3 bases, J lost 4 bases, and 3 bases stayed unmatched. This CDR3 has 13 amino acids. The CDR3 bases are TGCGCCAGCAGCTGGACAGGGCTTTACGAGCAGTACTTC. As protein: CASSWTGLYEQYF.

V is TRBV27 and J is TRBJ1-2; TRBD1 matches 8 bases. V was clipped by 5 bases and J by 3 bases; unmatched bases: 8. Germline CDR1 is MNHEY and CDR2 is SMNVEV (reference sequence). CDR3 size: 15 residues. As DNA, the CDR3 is TGTGCCAGCAGTCCCCGGACAGGGACTCACTATGGCTACACCTTC. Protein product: CASSPRTGTHYGYTF.

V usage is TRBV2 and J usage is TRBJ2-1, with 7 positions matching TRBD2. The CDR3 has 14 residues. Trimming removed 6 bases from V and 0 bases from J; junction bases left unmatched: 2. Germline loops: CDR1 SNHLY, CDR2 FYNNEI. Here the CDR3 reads CASSGGSSYNEQFF. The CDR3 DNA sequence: TGTGCCAGCAGCGGCGGGAGCTCCTACAATGAGCAGTTCTTC.

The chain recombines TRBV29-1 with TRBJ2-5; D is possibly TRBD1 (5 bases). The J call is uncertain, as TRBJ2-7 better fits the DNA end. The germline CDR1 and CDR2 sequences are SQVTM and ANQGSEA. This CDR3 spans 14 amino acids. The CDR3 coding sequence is TGCAGCGTTGTCGTCCCCCCAGGGAACTACGAGCAGTACTTC. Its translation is CSVVVPPGNYEQYF.

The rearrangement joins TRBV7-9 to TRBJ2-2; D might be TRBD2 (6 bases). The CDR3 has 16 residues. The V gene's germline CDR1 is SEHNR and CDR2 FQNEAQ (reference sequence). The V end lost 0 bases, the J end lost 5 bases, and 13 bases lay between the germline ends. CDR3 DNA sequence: TGTGCCAGCAGCTTAGCCGTAGGGAGGAGTACCGGGGAGCTGTTTTTT. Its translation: CASSLAVGRSTGELFF.

The CDR3 DNA reads TGTGCCAGCAGTTTAGGGCAGGGTGAGGACACTGAAGCTTTCTTT. Translation: CASSLGQGEDTEAFF. J is TRBJ1-1 and V is TRBV28, with D possibly being TRBD1 (5 bases). Deletions cut 2 bases from V and 3 bases from J, with 13 bases between. Germline V gene data show CDR1 as MDHEN and CDR2 as SYDVKM. The CDR3 sequence is 15 residues long.

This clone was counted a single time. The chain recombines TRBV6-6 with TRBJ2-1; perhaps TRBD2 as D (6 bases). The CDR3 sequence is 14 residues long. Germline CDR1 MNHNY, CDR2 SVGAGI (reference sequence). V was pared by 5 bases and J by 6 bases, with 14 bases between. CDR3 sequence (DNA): TGTGCCAGCAGTACGTCCGGGACTCTCAATGAGCAGTTCTTC. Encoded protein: CASSTSGTLNEQFF.

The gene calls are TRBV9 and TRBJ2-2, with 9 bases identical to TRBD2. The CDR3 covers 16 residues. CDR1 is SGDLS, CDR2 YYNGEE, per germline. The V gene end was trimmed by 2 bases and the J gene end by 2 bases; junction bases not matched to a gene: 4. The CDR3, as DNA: TGTGCCAGCAGCGTGGGACTAGCTCTTAACACCGGGGAGCTGTTTTTT. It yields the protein CASSVGLALNTGELFF.

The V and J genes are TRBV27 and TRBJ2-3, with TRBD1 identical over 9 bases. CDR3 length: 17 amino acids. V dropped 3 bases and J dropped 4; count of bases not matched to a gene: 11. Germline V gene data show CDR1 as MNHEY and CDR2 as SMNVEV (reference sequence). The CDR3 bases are TGTGCCAGCAGTTTTTTGCCCGGGACAGGGTACGCAGATACGCAGTATTTT. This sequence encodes CASSFLPGTGYADTQYF.

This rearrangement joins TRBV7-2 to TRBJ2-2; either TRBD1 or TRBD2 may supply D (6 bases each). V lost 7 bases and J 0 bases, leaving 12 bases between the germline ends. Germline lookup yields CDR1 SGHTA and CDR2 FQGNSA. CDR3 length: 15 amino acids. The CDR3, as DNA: TGTGCCAGCATCAAGGGGGGAACGAACACCGGGGAGCTGTTTTTT. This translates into CASIKGGTNTGELFF.

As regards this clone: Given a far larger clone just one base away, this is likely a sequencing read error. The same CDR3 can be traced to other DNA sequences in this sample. This CDR3 is CASSQDGGWSNQPQHF. The CDR3 nucleotides are TGCGCCAGCAGCCAAGATGGAGGTTGGAGCAATCAGCCCCAGCACTTT. The chain recombines TRBV4-1 with TRBJ1-5; D gene unclear. CDR1 is MGHRA and CDR2 is YSYEKL in the germline V gene. The CDR3 is made up of 16 amino acids.

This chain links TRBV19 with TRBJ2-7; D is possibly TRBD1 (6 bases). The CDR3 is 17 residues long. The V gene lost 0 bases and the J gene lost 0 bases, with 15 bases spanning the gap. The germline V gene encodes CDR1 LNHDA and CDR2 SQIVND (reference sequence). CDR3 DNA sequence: TGTGCCAGTAGTATAGAGGGCAGGGGCTCGCCCTCCTACGAGCAGTACTTC. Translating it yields CASSIEGRGSPSYEQYF.

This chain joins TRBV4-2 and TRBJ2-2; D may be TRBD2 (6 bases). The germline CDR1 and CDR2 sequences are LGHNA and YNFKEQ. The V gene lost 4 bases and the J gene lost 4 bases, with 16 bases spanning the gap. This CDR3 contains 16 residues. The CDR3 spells CASSLAGGAGTGELFF. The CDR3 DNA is TGTGCCAGCAGCCTAGCCGGGGGAGCCGGCACCGGGGAGCTGTTTTTT.

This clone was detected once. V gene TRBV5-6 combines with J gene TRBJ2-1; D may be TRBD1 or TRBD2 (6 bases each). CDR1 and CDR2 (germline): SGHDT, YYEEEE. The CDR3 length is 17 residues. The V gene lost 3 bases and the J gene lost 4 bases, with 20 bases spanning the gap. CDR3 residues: CASSSQKQGGRYNEQFF. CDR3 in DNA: TGTGCCAGCAGCTCACAGAAACAGGGTGGGAGGTACAATGAGCAGTTCTTC.

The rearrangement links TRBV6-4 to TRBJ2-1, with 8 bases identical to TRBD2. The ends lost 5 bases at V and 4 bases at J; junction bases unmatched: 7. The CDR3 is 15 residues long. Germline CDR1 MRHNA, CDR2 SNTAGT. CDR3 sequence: CASSRGASGYNEQFF. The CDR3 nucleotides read TGTGCCAGCAGTAGGGGAGCTAGCGGGTACAATGAGCAGTTCTTC.

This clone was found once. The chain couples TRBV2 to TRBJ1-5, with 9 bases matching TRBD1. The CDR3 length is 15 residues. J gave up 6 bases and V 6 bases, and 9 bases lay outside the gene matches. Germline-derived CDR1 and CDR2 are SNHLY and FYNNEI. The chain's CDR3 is CASSDRGQGIQPQHF. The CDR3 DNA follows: TGTGCCAGCAGCGACCGAGGACAGGGGATTCAGCCCCAGCATTTT.

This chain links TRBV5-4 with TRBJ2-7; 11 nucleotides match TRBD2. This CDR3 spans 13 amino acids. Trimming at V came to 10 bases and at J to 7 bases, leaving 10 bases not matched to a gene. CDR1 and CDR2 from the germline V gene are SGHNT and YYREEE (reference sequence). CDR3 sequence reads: CAVRTSGLGEQYF. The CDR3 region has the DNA TGTGCCGTTCGGACTAGCGGGCTCGGGGAGCAGTACTTC.

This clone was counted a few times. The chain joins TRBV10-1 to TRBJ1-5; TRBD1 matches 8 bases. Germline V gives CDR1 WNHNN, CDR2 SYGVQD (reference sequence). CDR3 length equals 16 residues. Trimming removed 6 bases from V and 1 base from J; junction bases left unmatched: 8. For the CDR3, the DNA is TGCGCCAGCAGACAGACAGGGGAGGAGAGCAATCAGCCCCAGCATTTT. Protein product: CASRQTGEESNQPQHF.

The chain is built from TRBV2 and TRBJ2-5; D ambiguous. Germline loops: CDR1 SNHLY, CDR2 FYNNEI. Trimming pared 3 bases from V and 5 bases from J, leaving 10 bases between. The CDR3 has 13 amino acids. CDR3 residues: CASSDVGRETQYF. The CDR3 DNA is TGTGCCAGCAGTGATGTAGGGCGGGAGACCCAGTACTTC.